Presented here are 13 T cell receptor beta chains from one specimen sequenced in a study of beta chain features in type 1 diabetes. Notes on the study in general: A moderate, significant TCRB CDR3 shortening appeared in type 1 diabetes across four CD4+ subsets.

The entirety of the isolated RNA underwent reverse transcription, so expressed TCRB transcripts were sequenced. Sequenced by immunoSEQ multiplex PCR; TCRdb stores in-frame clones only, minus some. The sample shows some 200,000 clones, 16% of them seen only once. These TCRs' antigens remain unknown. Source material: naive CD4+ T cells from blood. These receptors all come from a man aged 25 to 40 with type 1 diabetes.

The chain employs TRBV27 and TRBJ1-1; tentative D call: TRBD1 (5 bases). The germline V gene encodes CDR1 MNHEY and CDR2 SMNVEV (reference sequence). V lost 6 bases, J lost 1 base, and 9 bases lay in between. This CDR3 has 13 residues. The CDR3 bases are TGTGCCAGCAGATGGACACCGAACACTGAAGCTTTCTTT. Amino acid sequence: CASRWTPNTEAFF.

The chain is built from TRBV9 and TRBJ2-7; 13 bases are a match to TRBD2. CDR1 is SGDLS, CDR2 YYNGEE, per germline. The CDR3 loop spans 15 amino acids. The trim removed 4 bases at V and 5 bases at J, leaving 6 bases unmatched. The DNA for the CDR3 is TGTGCCAGCAGCTCACTAGCGGGAGGGCCCCACGAGCAGTACTTC. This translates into CASSSLAGGPHEQYF.

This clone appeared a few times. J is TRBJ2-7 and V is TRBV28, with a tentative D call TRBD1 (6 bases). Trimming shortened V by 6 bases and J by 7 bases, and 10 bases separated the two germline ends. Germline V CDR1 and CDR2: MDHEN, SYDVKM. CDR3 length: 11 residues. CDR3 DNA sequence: TGTGCCAGCAGCGACAGGAGGGAGCAGTACTTC. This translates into CASSDRREQYF.

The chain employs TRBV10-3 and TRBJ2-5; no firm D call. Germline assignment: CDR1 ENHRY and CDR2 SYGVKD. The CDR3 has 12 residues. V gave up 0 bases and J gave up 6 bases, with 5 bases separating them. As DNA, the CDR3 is TGTGCCATCAGTGAGTCGATCCAGACCCAGTACTTC. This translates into CAISESIQTQYF.

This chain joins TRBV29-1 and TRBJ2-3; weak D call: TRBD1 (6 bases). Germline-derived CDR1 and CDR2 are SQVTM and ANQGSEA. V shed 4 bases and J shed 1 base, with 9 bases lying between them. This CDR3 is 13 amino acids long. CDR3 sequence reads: CSVVGARTDTQYF. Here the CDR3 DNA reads TGCAGCGTTGTGGGGGCCCGCACAGATACGCAGTATTTT.

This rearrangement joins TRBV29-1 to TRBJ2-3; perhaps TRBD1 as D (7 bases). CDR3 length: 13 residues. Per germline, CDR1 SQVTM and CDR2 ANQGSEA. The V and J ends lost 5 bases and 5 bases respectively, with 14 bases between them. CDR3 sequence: CSVRQGGEDTQYF. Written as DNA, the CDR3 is TGCAGCGTTCGCCAGGGGGGCGAAGATACGCAGTATTTT.

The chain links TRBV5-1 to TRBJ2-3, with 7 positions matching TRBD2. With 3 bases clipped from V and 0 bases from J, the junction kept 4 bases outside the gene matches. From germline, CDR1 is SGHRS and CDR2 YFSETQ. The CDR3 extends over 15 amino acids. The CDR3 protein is CASSWYSGSTDTQYF. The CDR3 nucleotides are TGCGCCAGCAGCTGGTATAGCGGGAGCACAGATACGCAGTATTTT. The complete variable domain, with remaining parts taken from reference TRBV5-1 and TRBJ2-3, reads KAGVTQTPRYLIKTRGQQVTLSCSPISGHRSVSWYQQTPGQGLQFLFEYFSETQRNKGNFPGRFSGRQFSNSRSEMNVSTLELGDSALYLCASSWYSGSTDTQYFGPGTRLTVL.

The CDR3: CASSLDPQGTFYGYTF. Here the CDR3 DNA reads TGTGCCAGCAGCTTAGACCCGCAGGGGACCTTCTATGGCTACACCTTC. V usage is TRBV7-2 and J usage is TRBJ1-2; D might be TRBD1 (6 bases). The CDR3 runs 16 residues. Germline V gene sequence: CDR1 SGHTA, CDR2 FQGNSA. The ends were cut back, 1 base at V and 4 bases at J, with 16 bases in the middle.

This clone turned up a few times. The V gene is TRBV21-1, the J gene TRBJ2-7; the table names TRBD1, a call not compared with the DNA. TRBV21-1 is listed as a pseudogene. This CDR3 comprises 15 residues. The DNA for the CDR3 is TGTGCCAGCAGCAAAGGGACAGGGGAAGGCTACGAGCAGTACTTC. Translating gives CASSKGTGEGYEQYF.

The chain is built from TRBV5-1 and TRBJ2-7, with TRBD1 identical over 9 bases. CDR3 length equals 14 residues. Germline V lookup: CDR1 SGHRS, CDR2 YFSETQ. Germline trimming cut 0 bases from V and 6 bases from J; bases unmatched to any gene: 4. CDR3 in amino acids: CASSLVGQGGEQYF. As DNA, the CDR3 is TGCGCCAGCAGCTTGGTGGGACAGGGAGGCGAGCAGTACTTC.

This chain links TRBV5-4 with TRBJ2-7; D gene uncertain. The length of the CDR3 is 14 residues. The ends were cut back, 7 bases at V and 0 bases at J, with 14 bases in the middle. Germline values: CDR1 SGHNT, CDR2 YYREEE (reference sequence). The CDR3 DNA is TGTGCCAGCCGAAAGGACGGCCTCTCCTACGAGCAGTACTTC. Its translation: CASRKDGLSYEQYF.

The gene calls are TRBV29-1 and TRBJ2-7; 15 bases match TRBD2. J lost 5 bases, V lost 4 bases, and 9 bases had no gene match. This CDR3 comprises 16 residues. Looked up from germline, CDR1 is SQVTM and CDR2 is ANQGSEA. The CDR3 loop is CSVAGLAGGRRNEQYF. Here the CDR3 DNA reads TGCAGCGTTGCTGGACTAGCGGGAGGGAGGAGAAACGAGCAGTACTTC.

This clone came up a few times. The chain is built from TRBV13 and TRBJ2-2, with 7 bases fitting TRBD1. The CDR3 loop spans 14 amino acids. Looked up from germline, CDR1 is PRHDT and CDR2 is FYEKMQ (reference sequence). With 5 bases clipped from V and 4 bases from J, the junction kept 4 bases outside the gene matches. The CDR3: CASSLGQFTGELFF. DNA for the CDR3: TGTGCCAGCAGCCTGGGACAGTTCACCGGGGAGCTGTTTTTT.